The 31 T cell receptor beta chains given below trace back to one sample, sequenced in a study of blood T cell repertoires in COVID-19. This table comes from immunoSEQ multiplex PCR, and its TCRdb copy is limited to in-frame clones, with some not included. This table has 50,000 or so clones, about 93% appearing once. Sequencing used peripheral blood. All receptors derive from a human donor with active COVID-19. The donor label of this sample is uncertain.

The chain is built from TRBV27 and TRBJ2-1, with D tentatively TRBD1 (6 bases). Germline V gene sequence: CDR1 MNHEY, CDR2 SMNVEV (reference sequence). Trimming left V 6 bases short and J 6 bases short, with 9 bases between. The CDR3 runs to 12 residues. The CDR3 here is CASSKGGNEQFF. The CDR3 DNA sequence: TGTGCCAGCAGCAAAGGGGGCAATGAGCAGTTCTTC.

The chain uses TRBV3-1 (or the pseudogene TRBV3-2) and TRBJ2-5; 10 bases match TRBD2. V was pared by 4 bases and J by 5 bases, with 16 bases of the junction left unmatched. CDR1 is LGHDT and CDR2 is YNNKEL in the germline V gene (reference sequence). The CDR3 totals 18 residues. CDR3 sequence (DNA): TGTGCCAGCAGCCCGACTCCACTAGCGGGGTCCCCCGGGGAGACCCAGTACTTC. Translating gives CASSPTPLAGSPGETQYF.

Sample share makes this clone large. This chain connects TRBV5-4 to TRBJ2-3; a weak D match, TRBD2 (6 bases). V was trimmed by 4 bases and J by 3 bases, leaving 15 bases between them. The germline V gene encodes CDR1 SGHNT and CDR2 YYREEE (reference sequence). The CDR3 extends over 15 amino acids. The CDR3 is CASSPAGTQTDTQYF. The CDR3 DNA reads TGTGCCAGCAGCCCTGCCGGGACTCAGACAGATACGCAGTATTTT.

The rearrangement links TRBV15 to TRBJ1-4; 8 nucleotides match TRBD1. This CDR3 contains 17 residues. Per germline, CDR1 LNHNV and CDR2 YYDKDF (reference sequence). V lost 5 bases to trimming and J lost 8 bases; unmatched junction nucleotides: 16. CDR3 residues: CATSGSGTGLRREKLFF. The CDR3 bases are TGTGCCACCAGCGGATCCGGGACAGGCCTAAGGAGGGAAAAACTGTTTTTT.

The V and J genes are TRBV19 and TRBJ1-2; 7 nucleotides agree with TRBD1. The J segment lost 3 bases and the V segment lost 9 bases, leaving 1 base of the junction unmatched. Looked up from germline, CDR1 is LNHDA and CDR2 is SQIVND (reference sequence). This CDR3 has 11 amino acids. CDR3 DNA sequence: TGTGCCAGCACAGGGGACTATGGCTACACCTTC. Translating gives CASTGDYGYTF. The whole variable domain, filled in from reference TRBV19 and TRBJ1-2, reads DGGITQSPKYLFRKEGQNVTLSCEQNLNHDAMYWYRQDPGQGLRLIYYSQIVNDFQKGDIAEGYSVSREKKESFPLTVTSAQKNPTAFYLCASTGDYGYTFGSGTRLTVV.

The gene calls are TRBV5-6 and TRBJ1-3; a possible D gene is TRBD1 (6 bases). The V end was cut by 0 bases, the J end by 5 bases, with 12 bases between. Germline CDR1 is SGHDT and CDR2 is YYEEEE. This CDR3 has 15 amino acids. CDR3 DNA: TGTGCCAGCAGCTTGGCCGGGGGGGCCCGAAACACCATATATTTT. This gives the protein CASSLAGGARNTIYF.

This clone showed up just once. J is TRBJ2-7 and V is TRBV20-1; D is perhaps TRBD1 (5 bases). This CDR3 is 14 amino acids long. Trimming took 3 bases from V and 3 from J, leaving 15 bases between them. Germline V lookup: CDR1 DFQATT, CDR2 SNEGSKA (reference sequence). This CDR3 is CSASMRTRGYEQYF. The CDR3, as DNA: TGCAGTGCTAGTATGCGAACAAGGGGCTACGAGCAGTACTTC.

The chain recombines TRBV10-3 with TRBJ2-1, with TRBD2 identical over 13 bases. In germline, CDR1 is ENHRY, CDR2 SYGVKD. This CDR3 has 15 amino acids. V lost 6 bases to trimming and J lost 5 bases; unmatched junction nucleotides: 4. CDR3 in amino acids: CAIRGLAGDHNEQFF. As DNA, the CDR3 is TGTGCCATCAGAGGACTAGCGGGAGATCACAATGAGCAGTTCTTC.

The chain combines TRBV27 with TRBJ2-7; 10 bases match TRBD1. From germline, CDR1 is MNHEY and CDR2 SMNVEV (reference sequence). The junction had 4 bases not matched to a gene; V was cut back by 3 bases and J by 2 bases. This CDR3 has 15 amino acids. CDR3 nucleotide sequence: TGTGCCAGCAGTTTGGGACAGGGGTCACCCTACGAGCAGTACGTC. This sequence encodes CASSLGQGSPYEQYV.

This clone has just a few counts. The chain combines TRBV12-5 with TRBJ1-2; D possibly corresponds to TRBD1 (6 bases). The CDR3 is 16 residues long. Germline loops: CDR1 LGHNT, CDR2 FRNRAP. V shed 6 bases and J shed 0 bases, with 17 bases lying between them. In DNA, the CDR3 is TGTGCTAGTGGCCCCCCCGGGGGGGGCCCTAACTATGGCTACACCTTC. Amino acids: CASGPPGGGPNYGYTF.

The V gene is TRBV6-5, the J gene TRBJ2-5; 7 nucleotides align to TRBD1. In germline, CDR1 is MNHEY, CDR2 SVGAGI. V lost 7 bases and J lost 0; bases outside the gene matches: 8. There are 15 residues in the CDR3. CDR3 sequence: CASNPFGTDQETQYF. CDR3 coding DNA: TGTGCCAGCAACCCCTTCGGGACAGACCAAGAGACCCAGTACTTC.

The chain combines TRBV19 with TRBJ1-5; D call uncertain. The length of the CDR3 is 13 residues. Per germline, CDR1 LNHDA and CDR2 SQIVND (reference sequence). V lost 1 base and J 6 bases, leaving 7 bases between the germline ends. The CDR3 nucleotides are TGTGCCAGTAGTATAGTCCTCCGTCAGCCCCAGCATTTT. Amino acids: CASSIVLRQPQHF.

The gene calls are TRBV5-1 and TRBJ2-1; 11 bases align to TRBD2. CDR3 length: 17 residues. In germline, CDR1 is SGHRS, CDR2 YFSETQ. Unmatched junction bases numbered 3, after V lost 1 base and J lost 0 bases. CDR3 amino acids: CASSLTSGSSSYNEQFF. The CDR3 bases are TGCGCCAGCAGCTTGACTAGCGGGAGTAGCTCCTACAATGAGCAGTTCTTC.

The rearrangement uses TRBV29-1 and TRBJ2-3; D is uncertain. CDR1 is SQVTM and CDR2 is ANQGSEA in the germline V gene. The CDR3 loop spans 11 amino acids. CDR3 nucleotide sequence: TGCAGGACTGGTTCCACAGATACGCAGTATTTT. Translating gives CRTGSTDTQYF.

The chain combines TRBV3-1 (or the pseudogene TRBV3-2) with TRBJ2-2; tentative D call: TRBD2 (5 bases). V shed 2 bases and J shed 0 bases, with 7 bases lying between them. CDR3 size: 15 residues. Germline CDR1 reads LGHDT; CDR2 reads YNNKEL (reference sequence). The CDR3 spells CASSQLAANTGELFF. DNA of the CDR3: TGTGCCAGCAGCCAACTAGCAGCGAACACCGGGGAGCTGTTTTTT.

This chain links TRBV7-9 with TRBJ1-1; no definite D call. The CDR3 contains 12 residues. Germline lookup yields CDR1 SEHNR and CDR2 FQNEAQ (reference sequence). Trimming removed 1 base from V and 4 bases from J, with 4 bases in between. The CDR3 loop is CASSLDTTEAFF. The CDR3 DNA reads TGTGCCAGCAGCTTAGACACCACTGAAGCTTTCTTT.

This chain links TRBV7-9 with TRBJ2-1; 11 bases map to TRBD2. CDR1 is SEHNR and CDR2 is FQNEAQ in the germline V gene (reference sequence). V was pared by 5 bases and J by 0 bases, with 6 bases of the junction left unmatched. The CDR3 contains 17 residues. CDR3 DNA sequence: TGTGCCAGCAGCACTAGCGGGGGTCAAAGCTCCTACAATGAGCAGTTCTTC. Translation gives CASSTSGGQSSYNEQFF.

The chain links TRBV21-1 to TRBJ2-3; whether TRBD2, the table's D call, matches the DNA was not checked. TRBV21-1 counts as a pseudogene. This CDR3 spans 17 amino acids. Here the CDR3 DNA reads TGTGCCAGCAGCAAAGCGCCCCGAGCGGGAGGGCGAGATACGCAGTATTTT. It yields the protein CASSKAPRAGGRDTQYF.

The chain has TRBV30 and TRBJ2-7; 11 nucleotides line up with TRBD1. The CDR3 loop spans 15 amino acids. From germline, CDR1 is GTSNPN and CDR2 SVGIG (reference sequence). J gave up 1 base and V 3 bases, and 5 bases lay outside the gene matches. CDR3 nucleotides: TGTGCCTGGAGGACCGGGACAGGGGGTTCCTACGAGCAGTACTTC. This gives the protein CAWRTGTGGSYEQYF.

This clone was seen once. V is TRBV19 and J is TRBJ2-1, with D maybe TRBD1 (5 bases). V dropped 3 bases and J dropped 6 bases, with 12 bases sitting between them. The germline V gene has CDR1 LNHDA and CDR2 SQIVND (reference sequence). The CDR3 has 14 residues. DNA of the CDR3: TGTGCCAGTAGTATTCAGGGCCTTAGCAATGAGCAGTTCTTC. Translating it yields CASSIQGLSNEQFF.

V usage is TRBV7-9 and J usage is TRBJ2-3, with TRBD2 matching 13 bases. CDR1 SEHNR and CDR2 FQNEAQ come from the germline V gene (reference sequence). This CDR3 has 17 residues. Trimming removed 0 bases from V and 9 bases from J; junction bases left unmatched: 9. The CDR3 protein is CASSLAESGLAGDTQYF. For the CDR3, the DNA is TGTGCCAGCAGCTTAGCCGAGTCTGGACTAGCGGGAGACACGCAGTATTTT.

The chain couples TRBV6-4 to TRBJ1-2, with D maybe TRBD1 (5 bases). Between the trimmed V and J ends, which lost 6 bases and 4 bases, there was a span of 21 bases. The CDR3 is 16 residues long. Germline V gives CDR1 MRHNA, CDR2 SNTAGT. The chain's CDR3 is CASSHRAGESTYGYTF. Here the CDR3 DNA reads TGTGCCAGCAGCCACCGGGCGGGGGAAAGCACCTATGGCTACACCTTC.

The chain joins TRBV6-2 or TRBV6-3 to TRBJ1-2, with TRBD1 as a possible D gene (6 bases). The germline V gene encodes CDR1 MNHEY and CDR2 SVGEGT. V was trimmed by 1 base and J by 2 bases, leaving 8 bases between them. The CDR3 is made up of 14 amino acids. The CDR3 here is CASSYFGQNYGYTF. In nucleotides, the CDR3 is TGTGCCAGCAGTTACTTCGGACAGAACTATGGCTACACCTTC.

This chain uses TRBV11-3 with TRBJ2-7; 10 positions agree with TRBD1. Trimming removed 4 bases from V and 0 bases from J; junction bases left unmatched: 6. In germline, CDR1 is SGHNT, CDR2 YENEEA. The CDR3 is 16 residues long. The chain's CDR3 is CASSWTGQGNSYEQYV. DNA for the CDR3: TGTGCCAGCAGCTGGACGGGACAGGGGAACTCCTACGAGCAGTACGTC.

The CDR3 DNA is TGTGCCAGCAAACAGGGGTGGCAAGAGACCCAGTACTTC. It is translated as CASKQGWQETQYF. This chain uses TRBV6-5 with TRBJ2-5; 7 nucleotides agree with TRBD1. Germline values: CDR1 MNHEY, CDR2 SVGAGI. Unmatched junction bases numbered 4, after V lost 7 bases and J lost 2 bases. The CDR3 spans 13 residues.

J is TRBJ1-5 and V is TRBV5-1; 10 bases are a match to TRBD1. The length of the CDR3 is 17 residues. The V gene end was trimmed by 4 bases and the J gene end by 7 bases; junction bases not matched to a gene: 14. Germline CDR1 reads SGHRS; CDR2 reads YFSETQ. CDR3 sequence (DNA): TGCGCCAGCAGCGGGGGGGAAGACAGGGGGCCAGGGCAGCCCCAGCATTTT. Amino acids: CASSGGEDRGPGQPQHF.

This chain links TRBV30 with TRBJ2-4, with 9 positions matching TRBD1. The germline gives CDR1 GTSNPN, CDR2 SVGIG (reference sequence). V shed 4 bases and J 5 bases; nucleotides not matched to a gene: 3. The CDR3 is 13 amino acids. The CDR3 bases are TGTGCCTGGAACAGGGGGCGGGAAAACATTCAGTACTTC. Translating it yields CAWNRGRENIQYF.

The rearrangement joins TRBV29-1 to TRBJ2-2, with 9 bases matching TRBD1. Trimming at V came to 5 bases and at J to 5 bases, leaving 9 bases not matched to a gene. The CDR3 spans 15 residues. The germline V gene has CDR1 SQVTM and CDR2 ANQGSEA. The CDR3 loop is CSVRTGTGSTGELFF. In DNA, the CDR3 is TGCAGCGTTAGAACGGGGACAGGGTCGACCGGGGAGCTGTTTTTT.

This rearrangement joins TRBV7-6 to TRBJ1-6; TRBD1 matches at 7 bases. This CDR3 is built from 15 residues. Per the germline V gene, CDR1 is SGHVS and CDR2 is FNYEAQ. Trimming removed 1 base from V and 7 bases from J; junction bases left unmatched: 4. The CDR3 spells CASSLGLGQNSPLHF. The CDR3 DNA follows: TGTGCCAGCAGCTTAGGTCTGGGACAGAATTCACCCCTCCACTTT.

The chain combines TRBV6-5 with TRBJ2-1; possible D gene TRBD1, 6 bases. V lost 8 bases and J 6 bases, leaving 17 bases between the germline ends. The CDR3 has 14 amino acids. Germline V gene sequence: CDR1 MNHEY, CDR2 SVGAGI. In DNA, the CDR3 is TGTGCCAGCGCTAGGGGGATTAAGGCCAATGAGCAGTTCTTC. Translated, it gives CASARGIKANEQFF.

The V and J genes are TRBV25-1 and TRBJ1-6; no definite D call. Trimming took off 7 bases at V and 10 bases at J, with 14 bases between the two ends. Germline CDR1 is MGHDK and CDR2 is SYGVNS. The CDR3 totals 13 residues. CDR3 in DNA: TGTGCCAGCACCGGTCTCGGCGGGTCACCCCTCCACTTT. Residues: CASTGLGGSPLHF.